The 3 T cell receptor beta chains listed next were all sequenced from one sample in a study of cytomegalovirus exposure and HLA in healthy donors. The PCR contained 60 Vbeta and 13 Jbeta primers. Data came from immunoSEQ multiplex PCR; TCRdb stores just in-frame clones and leaves some out. Here the sample spans approximately 180,000 clones, around 79% being singletons. Sequences were obtained from PBMCs. The receptors stem from a woman between 45 and 60 years old in good health and CMV-seronegative.

This clone was seen a single time. V usage is TRBV11-2 and J usage is TRBJ2-7, with 8 bases aligning to TRBD1. Germline-derived CDR1 and CDR2 are SGHAT and FQNNGV. The length of the CDR3 is 14 residues. J lost 6 bases, V lost 4 bases, and 8 bases had no gene match. The CDR3 region is CASSSPRTGSEQYF. For the CDR3, the DNA is TGTGCCAGCAGCTCCCCCAGGACAGGGTCCGAGCAGTACTTC.

The J gene is TRBJ1-2, the V gene TRBV27; 7 bases match TRBD1. The ends lost 6 bases at V and 4 bases at J; junction bases unmatched: 5. Germline values: CDR1 MNHEY, CDR2 SMNVEV (reference sequence). The CDR3 runs to 13 residues. The CDR3 is CASRRQGPYGYTF. CDR3 bases: TGTGCCAGCAGGAGACAGGGACCCTATGGCTACACCTTC.

The rearrangement links TRBV7-2 to TRBJ2-5, with D maybe TRBD2 (6 bases). The germline CDR1 and CDR2 sequences are SGHTA and FQGNSA. The CDR3 sequence is 13 residues long. Trimming took 3 bases from V and 5 from J, leaving 10 bases between them. The CDR3 here is CASSLNGGETQYF. CDR3 in DNA: TGTGCCAGCAGCTTGAACGGGGGTGAGACCCAGTACTTC.